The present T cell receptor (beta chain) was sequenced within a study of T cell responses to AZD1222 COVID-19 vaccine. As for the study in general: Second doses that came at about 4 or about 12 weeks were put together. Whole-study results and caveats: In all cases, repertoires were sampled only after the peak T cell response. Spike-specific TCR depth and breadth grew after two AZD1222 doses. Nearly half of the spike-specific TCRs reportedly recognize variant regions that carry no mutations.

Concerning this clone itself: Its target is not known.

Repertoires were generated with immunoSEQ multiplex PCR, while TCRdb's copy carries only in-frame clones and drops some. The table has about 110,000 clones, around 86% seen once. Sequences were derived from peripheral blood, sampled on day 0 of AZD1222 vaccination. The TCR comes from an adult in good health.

CDR3 coding DNA: TGTGCCAGCAGCCCGTGGGAGCGGGGCCTTAGCAATGAGCAGTTCTTC. Its translation: CASSPWERGLSNEQFF. The V and J genes are TRBV3-1 (or the pseudogene TRBV3-2) and TRBJ2-1; 7 nucleotides align to TRBD2. V shed 4 bases and J 6 bases; nucleotides not matched to a gene: 12. Germline values: CDR1 LGHDT, CDR2 YNNKEL (reference sequence). The CDR3 is made up of 16 amino acids.